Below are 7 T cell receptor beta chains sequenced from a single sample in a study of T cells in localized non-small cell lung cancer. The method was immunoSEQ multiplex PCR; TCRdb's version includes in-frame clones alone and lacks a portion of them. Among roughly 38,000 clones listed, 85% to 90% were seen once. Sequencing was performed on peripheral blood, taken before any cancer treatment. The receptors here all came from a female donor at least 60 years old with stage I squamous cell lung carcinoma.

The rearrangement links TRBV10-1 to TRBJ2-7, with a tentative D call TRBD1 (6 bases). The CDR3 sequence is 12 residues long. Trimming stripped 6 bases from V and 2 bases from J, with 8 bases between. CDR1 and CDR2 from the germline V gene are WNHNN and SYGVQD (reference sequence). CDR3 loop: CASSDRPYEQYF. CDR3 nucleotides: TGCGCCAGCAGCGACAGGCCCTACGAGCAGTACTTC.

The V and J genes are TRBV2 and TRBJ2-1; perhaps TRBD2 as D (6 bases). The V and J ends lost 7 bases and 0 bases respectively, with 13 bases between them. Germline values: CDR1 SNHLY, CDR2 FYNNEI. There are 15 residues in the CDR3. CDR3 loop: CASTIRDFSYNEQFF. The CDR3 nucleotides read TGTGCCAGCACCATCCGGGACTTCTCCTACAATGAGCAGTTCTTC.

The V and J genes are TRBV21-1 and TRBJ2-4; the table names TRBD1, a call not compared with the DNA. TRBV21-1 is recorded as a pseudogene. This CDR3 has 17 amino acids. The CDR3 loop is CASSKAGTGGPKNIQYF. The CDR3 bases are TGTGCCAGCAGCAAAGCGGGGACAGGGGGCCCCAAAAACATTCAGTACTTC.

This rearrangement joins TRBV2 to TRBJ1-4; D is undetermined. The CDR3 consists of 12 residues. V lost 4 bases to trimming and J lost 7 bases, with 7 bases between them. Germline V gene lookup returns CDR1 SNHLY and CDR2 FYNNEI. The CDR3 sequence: CASSAGFEKLFF. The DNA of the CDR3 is TGTGCCAGCAGTGCCGGGTTTGAAAAACTGTTTTTT.

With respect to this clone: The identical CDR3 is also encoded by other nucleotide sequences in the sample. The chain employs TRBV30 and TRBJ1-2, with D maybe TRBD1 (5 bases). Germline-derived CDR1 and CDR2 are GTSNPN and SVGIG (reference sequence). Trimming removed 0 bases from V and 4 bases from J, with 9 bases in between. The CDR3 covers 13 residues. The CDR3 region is CAWSVKGSYGYTF. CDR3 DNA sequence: TGTGCCTGGAGTGTAAAGGGGAGCTATGGCTACACCTTC.

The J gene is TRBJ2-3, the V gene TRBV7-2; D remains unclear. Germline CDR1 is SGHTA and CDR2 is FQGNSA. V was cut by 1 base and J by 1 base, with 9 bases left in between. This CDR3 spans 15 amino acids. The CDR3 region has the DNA TGTGCCAGCAGCTTAGAGGGATTTGGCACAGATACGCAGTATTTT. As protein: CASSLEGFGTDTQYF. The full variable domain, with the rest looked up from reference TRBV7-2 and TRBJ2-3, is GAGVSQSPSNKVTEKGKDVELRCDPISGHTALYWYRQSLGQGLEFLIYFQGNSAPDKSGLPSDRFSAERTGGSVSTLTIQRTQQEDSAVYLCASSLEGFGTDTQYFGPGTRLTVL.

This chain's CDR3 is CASSRGAGTEQYF. The CDR3 DNA follows: TGTGCCAGTAGTAGGGGGGCTGGGACAGAGCAGTACTTC. The J gene is TRBJ2-7, the V gene TRBV19; D is perhaps TRBD1 or TRBD2 (6 bases each). V was cut by 4 bases and J by 7 bases, with 14 bases left in between. This CDR3 region has 13 residues. Germline assignment: CDR1 LNHDA and CDR2 SQIVND (reference sequence).